The subject of this entry is one T cell receptor (beta chain). Its antigen is still unknown. The sample belongs to a study of cytomegalovirus exposure and HLA in healthy donors. Whole-study findings and limits: Prediction of most subjects' HLA-A and HLA-B alleles by TCR beta sequences was reportedly accurate. Previous analysis showed most TCR beta V segments were productive about 90% or about 30% of the time.

The J segment lost 5 bases and the V segment lost 5 bases, leaving 5 bases of the junction unmatched. The CDR3 runs 15 residues. CDR1 SNHLY and CDR2 FYNNEI come from the germline V gene. The PCR was carried out with 60 Vbeta primers and 13 Jbeta primers. Sequenced by immunoSEQ multiplex PCR; TCRdb stores in-frame clones only, minus some. Among around 130,000 clones listed, about four fifths were seen once. This TCR came from a man aged 30 to 39 in good health and CMV-seronegative. The specimen sequenced was PBMCs. The chain carries TRBV2 and TRBJ2-2; TRBD2 aligns across 10 bases. For the CDR3, the DNA is TGTGCCAGCAGTAAGGGACTAGCGAGAACCGGGGAGCTGTTTTTT. Protein: CASSKGLARTGELFF.